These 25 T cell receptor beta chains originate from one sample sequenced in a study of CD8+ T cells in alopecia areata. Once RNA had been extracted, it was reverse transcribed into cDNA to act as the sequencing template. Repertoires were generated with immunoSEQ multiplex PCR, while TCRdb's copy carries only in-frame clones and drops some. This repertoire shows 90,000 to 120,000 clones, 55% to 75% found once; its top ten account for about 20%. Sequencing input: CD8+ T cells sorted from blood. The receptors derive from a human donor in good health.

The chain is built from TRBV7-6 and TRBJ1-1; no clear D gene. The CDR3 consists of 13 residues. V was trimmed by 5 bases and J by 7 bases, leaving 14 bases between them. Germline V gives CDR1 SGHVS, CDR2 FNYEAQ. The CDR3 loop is CASSTRPVSEAFF. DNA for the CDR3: TGTGCCAGCAGCACGAGGCCAGTAAGTGAAGCTTTCTTT.

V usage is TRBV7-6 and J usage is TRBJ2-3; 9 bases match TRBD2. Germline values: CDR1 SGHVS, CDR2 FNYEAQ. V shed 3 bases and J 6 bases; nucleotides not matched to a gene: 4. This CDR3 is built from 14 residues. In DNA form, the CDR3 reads TGTGCCAGCAGCTTTAGCGGGGGACGGGATACGCAGTATTTT. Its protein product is CASSFSGGRDTQYF.

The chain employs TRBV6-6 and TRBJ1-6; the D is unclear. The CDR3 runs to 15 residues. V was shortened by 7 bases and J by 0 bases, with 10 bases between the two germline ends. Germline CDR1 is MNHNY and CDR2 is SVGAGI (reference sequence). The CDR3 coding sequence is TGTGCCAGCATACGAGGGAGCTCCTATAATTCACCCCTCCACTTT. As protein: CASIRGSSYNSPLHF.

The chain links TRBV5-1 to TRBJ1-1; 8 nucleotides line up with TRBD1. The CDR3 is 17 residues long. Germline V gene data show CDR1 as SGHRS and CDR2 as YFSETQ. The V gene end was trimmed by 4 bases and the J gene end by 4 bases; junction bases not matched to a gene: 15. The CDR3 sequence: CASSPLDRALSSTEAFF. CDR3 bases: TGCGCCAGCAGCCCCCTGGACAGGGCTCTGTCCTCCACTGAAGCTTTCTTT. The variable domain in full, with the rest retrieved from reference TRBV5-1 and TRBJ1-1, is KAGVTQTPRYLIKTRGQQVTLSCSPISGHRSVSWYQQTPGQGLQFLFEYFSETQRNKGNFPGRFSGRQFSNSRSEMNVSTLELGDSALYLCASSPLDRALSSTEAFFGQGTRLTVV.

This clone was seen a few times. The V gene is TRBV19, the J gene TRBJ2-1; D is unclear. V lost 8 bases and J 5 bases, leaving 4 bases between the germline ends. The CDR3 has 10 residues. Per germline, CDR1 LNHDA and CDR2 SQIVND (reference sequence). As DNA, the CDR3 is TGTGCCAGTGGTGACAATGAGCAGTTCTTC. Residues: CASGDNEQFF.

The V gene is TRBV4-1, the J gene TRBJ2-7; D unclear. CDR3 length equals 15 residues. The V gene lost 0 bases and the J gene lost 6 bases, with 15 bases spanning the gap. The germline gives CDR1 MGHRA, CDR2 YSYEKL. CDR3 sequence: CASSQEAGSRAEQYF. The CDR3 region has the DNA TGCGCCAGCAGCCAAGAAGCTGGCAGTCGGGCCGAGCAGTACTTC.

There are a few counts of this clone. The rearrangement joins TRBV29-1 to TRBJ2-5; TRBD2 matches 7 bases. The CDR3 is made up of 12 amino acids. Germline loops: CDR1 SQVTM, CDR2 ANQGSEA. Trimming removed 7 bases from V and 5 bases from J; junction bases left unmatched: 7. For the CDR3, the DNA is TGCAGCGCAAACGAGGGAGGGGAGACCCAGTACTTC. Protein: CSANEGGETQYF.

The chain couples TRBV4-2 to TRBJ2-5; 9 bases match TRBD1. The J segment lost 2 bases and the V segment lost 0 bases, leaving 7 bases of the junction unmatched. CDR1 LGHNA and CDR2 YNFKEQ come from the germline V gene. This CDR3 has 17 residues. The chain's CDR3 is CASSQEQGALPQETQYF. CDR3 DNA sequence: TGTGCCAGCAGCCAAGAACAGGGGGCCCTCCCACAAGAGACCCAGTACTTC.

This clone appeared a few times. The CDR3 here is CASSLRPPPGQGWGGGNQPQHF. The DNA of the CDR3 is TGTGCCAGCAGTTTAAGGCCCCCACCGGGACAGGGATGGGGTGGGGGCAATCAGCCCCAGCATTTT. This rearrangement joins TRBV27 to TRBJ1-5, with TRBD1 identical over 9 bases. V was pared by 2 bases and J by 2 bases, with 22 bases of the junction left unmatched. The CDR3 length is 22 residues. The germline V gene encodes CDR1 MNHEY and CDR2 SMNVEV (reference sequence).

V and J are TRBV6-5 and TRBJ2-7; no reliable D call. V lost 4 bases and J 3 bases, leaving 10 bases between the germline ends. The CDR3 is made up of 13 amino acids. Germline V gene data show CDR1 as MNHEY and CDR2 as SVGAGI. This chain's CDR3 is CASSSEGNYEQYF. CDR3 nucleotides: TGTGCCAGCAGTTCCGAAGGTAACTACGAGCAGTACTTC.

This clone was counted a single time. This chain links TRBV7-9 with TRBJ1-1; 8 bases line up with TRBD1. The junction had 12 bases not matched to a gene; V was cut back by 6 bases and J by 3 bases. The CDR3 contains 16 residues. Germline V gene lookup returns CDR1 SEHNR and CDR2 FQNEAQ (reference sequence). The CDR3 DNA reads TGTGCCAGCAGGGTGACAGGGGAGGGGACTGACACTGAAGCTTTCTTT. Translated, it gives CASRVTGEGTDTEAFF.

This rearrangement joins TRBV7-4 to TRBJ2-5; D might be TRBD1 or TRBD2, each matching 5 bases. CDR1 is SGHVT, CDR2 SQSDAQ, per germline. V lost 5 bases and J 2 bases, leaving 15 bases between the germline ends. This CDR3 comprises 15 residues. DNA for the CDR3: TGTGCCAGCAGCCACGGGACCGCACCTCAAGAGACCCAGTACTTC. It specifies CASSHGTAPQETQYF.

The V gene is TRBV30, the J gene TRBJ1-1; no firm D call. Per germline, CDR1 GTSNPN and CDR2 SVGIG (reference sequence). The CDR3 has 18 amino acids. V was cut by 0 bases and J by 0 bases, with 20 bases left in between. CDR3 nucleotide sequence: TGTGCCTGGAGTGTACTAGTTTTGACCGACAACATGAACACTGAAGCTTTCTTT. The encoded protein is CAWSVLVLTDNMNTEAFF. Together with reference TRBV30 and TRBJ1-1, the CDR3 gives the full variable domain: SQTIHQWPATLVQPVGSPLSLECTVEGTSNPNLYWYRQAAGRGLQLLFYSVGIGQISSEVPQNLSASRPQDRQFILSSKKLLLSDSGFYLCAWSVLVLTDNMNTEAFFGQGTRLTVV.

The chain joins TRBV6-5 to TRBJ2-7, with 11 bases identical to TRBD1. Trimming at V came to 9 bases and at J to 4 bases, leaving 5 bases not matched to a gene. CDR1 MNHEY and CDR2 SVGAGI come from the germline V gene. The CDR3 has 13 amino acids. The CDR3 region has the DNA TGTGCCAGTACCGGGACAGGGGGGTACGAGCAGTACTTC. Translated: CASTGTGGYEQYF.

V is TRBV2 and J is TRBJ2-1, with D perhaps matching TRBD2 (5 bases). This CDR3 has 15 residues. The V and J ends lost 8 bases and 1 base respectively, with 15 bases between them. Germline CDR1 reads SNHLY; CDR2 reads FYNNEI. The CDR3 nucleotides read TGTGCCAGCTGCCGAGCGGTCCTATCCTACAATGAGCAGTTCTTC. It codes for CASCRAVLSYNEQFF.

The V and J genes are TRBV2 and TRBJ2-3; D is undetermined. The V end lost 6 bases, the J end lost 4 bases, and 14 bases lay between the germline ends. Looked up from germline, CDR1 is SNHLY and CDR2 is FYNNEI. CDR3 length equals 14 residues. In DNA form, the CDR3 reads TGTGCCAGCAGGCTACAAATAGACTCAGATACGCAGTATTTT. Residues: CASRLQIDSDTQYF.

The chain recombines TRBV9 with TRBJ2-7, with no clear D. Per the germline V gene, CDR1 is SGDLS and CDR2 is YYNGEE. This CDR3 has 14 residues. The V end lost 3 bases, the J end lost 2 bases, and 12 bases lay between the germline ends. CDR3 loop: CASSATGSPYEQYF. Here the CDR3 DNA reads TGTGCCAGCAGCGCCACCGGGTCTCCCTACGAGCAGTACTTC.

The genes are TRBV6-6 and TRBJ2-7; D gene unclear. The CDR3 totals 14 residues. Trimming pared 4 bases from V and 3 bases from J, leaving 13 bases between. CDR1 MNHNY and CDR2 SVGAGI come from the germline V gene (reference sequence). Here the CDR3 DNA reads TGTGCCAGCAGTTCCGTAGGATTGAGCTACGAGCAGTACTTC. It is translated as CASSSVGLSYEQYF.

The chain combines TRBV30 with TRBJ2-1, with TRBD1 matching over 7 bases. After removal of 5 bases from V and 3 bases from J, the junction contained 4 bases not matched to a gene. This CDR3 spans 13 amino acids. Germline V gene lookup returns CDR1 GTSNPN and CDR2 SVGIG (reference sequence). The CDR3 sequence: CAWRQGNYNEQFF. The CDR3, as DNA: TGTGCCTGGCGACAGGGAAACTACAATGAGCAGTTCTTC.

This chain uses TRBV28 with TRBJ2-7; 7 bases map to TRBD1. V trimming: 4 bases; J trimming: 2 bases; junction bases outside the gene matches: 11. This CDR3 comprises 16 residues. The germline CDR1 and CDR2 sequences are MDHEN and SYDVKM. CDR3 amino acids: CASSSKGVTGTYEQYF. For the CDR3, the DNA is TGTGCCAGCAGTTCTAAGGGGGTGACAGGGACCTACGAGCAGTACTTC.

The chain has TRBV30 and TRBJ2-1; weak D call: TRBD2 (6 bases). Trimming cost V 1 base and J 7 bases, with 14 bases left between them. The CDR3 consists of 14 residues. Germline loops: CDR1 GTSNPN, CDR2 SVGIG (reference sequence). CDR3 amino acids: CAWSGRAWTNEQFF. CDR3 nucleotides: TGTGCCTGGAGTGGGAGGGCCTGGACAAATGAGCAGTTCTTC.

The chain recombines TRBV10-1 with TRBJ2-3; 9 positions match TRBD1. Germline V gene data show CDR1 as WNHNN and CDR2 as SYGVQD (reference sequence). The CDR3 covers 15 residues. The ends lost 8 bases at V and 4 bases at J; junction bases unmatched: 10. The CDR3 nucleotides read TGCGCCAGCGGCTCGGGACAGGGAGAAGCAGATACGCAGTATTTT. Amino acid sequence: CASGSGQGEADTQYF.

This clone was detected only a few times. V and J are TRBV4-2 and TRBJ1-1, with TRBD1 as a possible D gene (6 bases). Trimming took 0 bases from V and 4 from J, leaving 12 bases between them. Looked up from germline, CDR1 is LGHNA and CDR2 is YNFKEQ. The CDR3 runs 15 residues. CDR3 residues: CASSQDEGEGTEAFF. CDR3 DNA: TGTGCCAGCAGCCAAGATGAGGGGGAGGGCACTGAAGCTTTCTTT.

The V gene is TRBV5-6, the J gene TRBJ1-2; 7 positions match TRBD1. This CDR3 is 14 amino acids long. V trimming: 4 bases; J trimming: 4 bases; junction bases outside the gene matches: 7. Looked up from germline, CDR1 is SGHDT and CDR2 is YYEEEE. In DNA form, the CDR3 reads TGTGCCAGCAGCCCGGGACAGCTGCCCTATGGCTACACCTTC. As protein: CASSPGQLPYGYTF.

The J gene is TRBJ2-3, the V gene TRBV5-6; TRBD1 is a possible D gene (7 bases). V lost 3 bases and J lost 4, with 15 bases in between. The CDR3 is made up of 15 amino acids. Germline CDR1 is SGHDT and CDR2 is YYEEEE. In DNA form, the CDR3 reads TGTGCCAGCAGCTCGACAGGGACTTCGGCAGATACGCAGTATTTT. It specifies CASSSTGTSADTQYF.